Below are 10 T cell receptor beta chains sequenced from a single sample in a study of blood T cell repertoires in COVID-19. Clones were sequenced by immunoSEQ multiplex PCR, and TCRdb holds only the in-frame ones, with some missing. The sample consists of roughly 100,000 clones, 81% of them appearing once. Sequenced: peripheral blood. The receptors shown here come from a man older than 75 with active or convalescent COVID-19.

The chain has TRBV7-8 and TRBJ2-7; tentatively, D is TRBD2 (7 bases). Trimming took 7 bases from V and 3 from J, leaving 13 bases between them. The CDR3 is 13 residues long. Per the germline V gene, CDR1 is SGHVS and CDR2 is FQNEAQ. The CDR3 coding sequence is TGTGCCAGCATGGGGGGGGCCTTCTACGAGCAGTACTTC. Translation gives CASMGGAFYEQYF.

The sample holds a few counts of this clone. J is TRBJ2-2 and V is TRBV6-5; TRBD1 aligns across 8 bases. The CDR3 is made up of 15 amino acids. Germline trimming cut 6 bases from V and 3 bases from J; bases unmatched to any gene: 6. Germline V gene lookup returns CDR1 MNHEY and CDR2 SVGAGI. The CDR3 sequence is CASSYTGGDTGELFF. The CDR3 region has the DNA TGTGCCAGCAGCTATACAGGGGGTGACACCGGGGAGCTGTTTTTT.

V is TRBV27 and J is TRBJ1-2; TRBD1 agrees at 7 bases. CDR3 length: 15 residues. After removal of 2 bases from V and 1 base from J, the junction contained 4 bases not matched to a gene. Germline CDR1 is MNHEY and CDR2 is SMNVEV (reference sequence). CDR3 sequence reads: CASSLNRGVNYGYTF. For the CDR3, the DNA is TGTGCCAGCAGTTTAAACAGGGGAGTTAACTATGGCTACACCTTC.

This clone was counted a few times. The chain recombines TRBV5-4 with TRBJ2-2; D is ambiguous. The CDR3 runs to 11 residues. Germline V gene lookup returns CDR1 SGHNT and CDR2 YYREEE (reference sequence). V lost 3 bases to trimming and J lost 8 bases, with 5 bases between them. This CDR3 reads CASSSAGELFF. CDR3 coding DNA: TGTGCCAGCAGCTCAGCGGGGGAGCTGTTTTTT.

The J gene is TRBJ2-1, the V gene TRBV13; D is perhaps TRBD1 (6 bases). This CDR3 is 15 amino acids long. The germline V and J ends were trimmed by 2 bases and 8 bases, with 16 bases remaining between them. Germline V lookup: CDR1 PRHDT, CDR2 FYEKMQ (reference sequence). CDR3 sequence (DNA): TGTGCCAGCAGCTTAACCCCAGGGGTTATGGATGAGCAGTTCTTC. It translates to CASSLTPGVMDEQFF.

The chain employs TRBV9 and TRBJ1-2; 9 positions agree with TRBD1. CDR3 size: 15 residues. Germline V gene lookup returns CDR1 SGDLS and CDR2 YYNGEE. Trimming removed 3 bases from V and 4 bases from J; junction bases left unmatched: 7. CDR3 residues: CASSEGTGGRYGYTF. Written as DNA, the CDR3 is TGTGCCAGCAGCGAGGGCACAGGGGGCCGCTATGGCTACACCTTC.

The chain couples TRBV7-9 to TRBJ1-4; D may be TRBD1 (5 bases). The V end was cut by 5 bases, the J end by 8 bases, with 18 bases between. Germline loops: CDR1 SEHNR, CDR2 FQNEAQ (reference sequence). The CDR3 length is 15 residues. The CDR3 sequence is CASSGTQGLNEKLFF. As DNA, the CDR3 is TGTGCCAGCAGCGGAACGCAGGGTCTGAACGAAAAACTGTTTTTT.

The chain couples TRBV29-1 to TRBJ1-1, with TRBD1 identical over 7 bases. The CDR3 consists of 14 residues. CDR1 is SQVTM, CDR2 ANQGSEA, per germline. The V segment lost 7 bases and the J segment 0 bases; nucleotides outside the gene matches: 8. The CDR3 sequence is CSGNRGGMNTEAFF. DNA for the CDR3: TGCAGCGGAAACAGGGGCGGCATGAACACTGAAGCTTTCTTT.

This clone occurred once. This chain connects TRBV4-1 to TRBJ1-2; TRBD1 matches at 9 bases. This CDR3 is 15 amino acids long. V was clipped by 3 bases and J by 0 bases; unmatched bases: 2. CDR1 is MGHRA and CDR2 is YSYEKL in the germline V gene. CDR3 DNA sequence: TGCGCCAGCAGCCAGGGGACAGGGACTAACTATGGCTACACCTTC. This translates into CASSQGTGTNYGYTF.

This clone was counted only a few times. The V call is TRBV27, the J call TRBJ2-1, with 10 positions matching TRBD2. V gave up 3 bases and J gave up 0 bases; unmatched junction bases: 5. CDR3 length equals 17 residues. Germline values: CDR1 MNHEY, CDR2 SMNVEV (reference sequence). The CDR3: CASSLGLAGVSYNEQFF. In DNA form, the CDR3 reads TGTGCCAGCAGTTTGGGGCTAGCGGGGGTCTCCTACAATGAGCAGTTCTTC.